One sample yielded the 25 T cell receptor beta chains listed below, sequenced in a study of blood T cell repertoires in COVID-19. TCRdb keeps only in-frame clones here, not all; method: immunoSEQ multiplex PCR. The table has approximately 270,000 clones, approximately 83% seen once. Sample: peripheral blood. These receptors were taken from a woman in her 70s with acute or convalescent COVID-19.

This clone was recorded once. Written as DNA, the CDR3 is TGTGCCAGCAGCCAGGGGGGAGGCCCCCAGCCCCAGCATTTT. Its translation: CASSQGGGPQPQHF. The rearrangement uses TRBV14 and TRBJ1-5, with D possibly being TRBD1 (5 bases). Per the germline V gene, CDR1 is SGHDN and CDR2 is FVKESK. This CDR3 contains 14 residues. V was cut by 3 bases and J by 7 bases, with 13 bases left in between. Looking up the rest from reference TRBV14 and TRBJ1-5 gives the full variable domain: EAGVTQFPSHSVIEKGQTVTLRCDPISGHDNLYWYRRVMGKEIKFLLHFVKESKQDESGMPNNRFLAERTGGTYSTLKVQPAELEDSGVYFCASSQGGGPQPQHFGDGTRLSIL.

This clone came up a few times. V and J are TRBV10-2 and TRBJ1-5; the D gene is possibly TRBD1 (5 bases). The ends were cut back, 5 bases at V and 2 bases at J, with 7 bases in the middle. This CDR3 is 13 amino acids long. From germline, CDR1 is WSHSY and CDR2 SAAADI. The CDR3, as DNA: TGCGCCAGCAGTACACAGGGCAATCAGCCCCAGCATTTT. The encoded protein is CASSTQGNQPQHF.

V is TRBV12-3 or TRBV12-4 and J is TRBJ1-1; D unclear. This CDR3 spans 13 amino acids. V was pared by 4 bases and J by 1 base, with 7 bases between. The CDR3, as DNA: TGTGCCAGCAGTTCCAACACGAACACTGAAGCTTTCTTT. Translated, it gives CASSSNTNTEAFF.

The chain is built from TRBV2 and TRBJ1-3, with TRBD1 matching over 7 bases. The junction had 6 bases not matched to a gene; V was cut back by 9 bases and J by 4 bases. The CDR3 has 13 residues. Germline CDR1 SNHLY, CDR2 FYNNEI. The chain's CDR3 is CARLPGQGNTIYF. The CDR3 DNA follows: TGTGCCAGACTACCGGGACAGGGAAACACCATATATTTT.

This clone has a single count. This sequence joins TRBV4-2 and TRBJ1-5, with 10 bases identical to TRBD1. The CDR3 has 17 residues. V was clipped by 1 base and J by 0 bases; unmatched bases: 3. Germline assignment: CDR1 LGHNA and CDR2 YNFKEQ. CDR3 nucleotide sequence: TGTGCCAGCAGCCAAGGGGGACAGGGGTATAGCAATCAGCCCCAGCATTTT. Its protein is CASSQGGQGYSNQPQHF.

This clone was recorded a few times. This chain uses TRBV19 with TRBJ2-1, with 9 bases lining up with TRBD2. V trimming: 5 bases; J trimming: 1 base; junction bases outside the gene matches: 6. The germline V gene encodes CDR1 LNHDA and CDR2 SQIVND (reference sequence). CDR3 length equals 16 residues. The CDR3 spells CASSSRAGGSYNEQFF. In DNA form, the CDR3 reads TGTGCCAGTAGTTCCCGTGCGGGGGGGTCCTACAATGAGCAGTTCTTC.

This chain joins TRBV2 and TRBJ2-1; TRBD2 matches at 10 bases. Germline CDR1 SNHLY, CDR2 FYNNEI. The CDR3 extends over 14 amino acids. Trimming removed 5 bases from V and 6 bases from J; junction bases left unmatched: 4. The CDR3 here is CASSWTSGANEQFF. The DNA of the CDR3 is TGTGCCAGCAGTTGGACTAGCGGAGCCAATGAGCAGTTCTTC.

Points on this clone: Additional DNA sequences in this sample encode the identical CDR3. This chain's CDR3 is CASSFRGGYGYTF. DNA for the CDR3: TGTGCCAGCAGTTTTAGGGGGGGCTATGGCTACACCTTC. This chain uses TRBV27 with TRBJ1-2; maybe TRBD1 (6 bases). Deletions cut 3 bases from V and 4 bases from J, with 9 bases between. The V gene's germline CDR1 is MNHEY and CDR2 SMNVEV (reference sequence). CDR3 length: 13 amino acids.

The chain uses TRBV6-5 and TRBJ1-5; TRBD1 aligns across 7 bases. J lost 7 bases, V lost 6 bases, and 6 bases had no gene match. CDR1 is MNHEY, CDR2 SVGAGI, per germline. The CDR3 sequence is 13 residues long. In DNA, the CDR3 is TGTGCCAGCAGGGATACAGGGGAACAGCCCCAGCATTTT. This gives the protein CASRDTGEQPQHF.

This chain connects TRBV6-5 to TRBJ2-5, with D perhaps matching TRBD1 (6 bases). V was pared by 7 bases and J by 0 bases, with 12 bases between. Looked up from germline, CDR1 is MNHEY and CDR2 is SVGAGI. The CDR3 has 14 residues. The CDR3 spells CASIRGTHQETQYF. CDR3 nucleotide sequence: TGTGCCAGCATTAGGGGGACCCACCAAGAGACCCAGTACTTC.

This rearrangement joins TRBV3-1 (or the pseudogene TRBV3-2) to TRBJ1-2; TRBD1 might be the D (5 bases). Trimming pared 2 bases from V and 5 bases from J, leaving 9 bases between. The CDR3 loop spans 13 amino acids. Germline V lookup: CDR1 LGHDT, CDR2 YNNKEL (reference sequence). CDR3 DNA: TGTGCCAGCAGCCAACGGGGGTGGTATGGCTACACCTTC. Translated, it gives CASSQRGWYGYTF.

For the CDR3, the DNA is TGTGCCAGCAGTGAAGTTCGGGGGGGAGGTGGAGAGACCCAGTACTTC. Protein: CASSEVRGGGGETQYF. J is TRBJ2-5 and V is TRBV6-1; 8 bases are shared with TRBD2. This CDR3 region has 16 residues. The germline gives CDR1 MNHNS, CDR2 SASEGT. Trimming at V came to 1 base and at J to 4 bases, leaving 8 bases not matched to a gene.

V and J are TRBV6-6 and TRBJ1-2; TRBD1 aligns across 7 bases. Trimming at V came to 6 bases and at J to 4 bases, leaving 8 bases not matched to a gene. The CDR3 is 14 residues long. Germline CDR1 and CDR2: MNHNY and SVGAGI (reference sequence). The CDR3 loop is CASSPGQRFYGYTF. DNA for the CDR3: TGTGCCAGCAGCCCGGGACAGAGGTTCTATGGCTACACCTTC.

V is TRBV2 and J is TRBJ2-7; perhaps TRBD2 as D (5 bases). Per the germline V gene, CDR1 is SNHLY and CDR2 is FYNNEI. V dropped 5 bases and J dropped 1 base, with 9 bases sitting between them. The CDR3 loop spans 13 amino acids. This CDR3 is CASSKGSSYEQYF. The CDR3 DNA is TGTGCCAGCAGTAAAGGGAGTTCCTACGAGCAGTACTTC. The full variable domain, in which reference TRBV2 and TRBJ2-7 provide the parts outside the CDR3, is EPEVTQTPSHQVTQMGQEVILRCVPISNHLYFYWYRQILGQKVEFLVSFYNNEISEKSEIFDDQFSVERPDGSNFTLKIRSTKLEDSAMYFCASSKGSSYEQYFGPGTRLTVT.

This chain connects TRBV5-1 to TRBJ1-6; 7 positions agree with TRBD1. V trimming: 2 bases; J trimming: 1 base; junction bases outside the gene matches: 12. The germline V gene has CDR1 SGHRS and CDR2 YFSETQ. The CDR3 spans 19 residues. In DNA, the CDR3 is TGCGCCAGCAGCTTACAGGGGAGGTTGGGATCGTCCTATAATTCACCCCTCCACTTT. Translation gives CASSLQGRLGSSYNSPLHF.

This clone was seen more than once but under ten times. The chain uses TRBV27 and TRBJ1-5; tentative D call: TRBD1 (5 bases). Germline CDR1 reads MNHEY; CDR2 reads SMNVEV (reference sequence). This CDR3 has 15 residues. V shed 3 bases and J shed 4 bases, with 13 bases lying between them. DNA for the CDR3: TGTGCCAGCAGTTTCATGGGGGGAGGAAATCAGCCCCAGCATTTT. Its translation: CASSFMGGGNQPQHF.

This sequence joins TRBV20-1 and TRBJ1-1; maybe TRBD1 (5 bases). The V and J ends lost 3 bases and 0 bases respectively, with 11 bases between them. The germline V gene encodes CDR1 DFQATT and CDR2 SNEGSKA (reference sequence). The CDR3 length is 14 residues. The CDR3 DNA sequence: TGCAGTGCTAGTCGGGGCGGGATGAACACTGAAGCTTTCTTT. Protein product: CSASRGGMNTEAFF.

This sequence joins TRBV5-1 and TRBJ1-1, with 8 bases lining up with TRBD1. This CDR3 spans 17 amino acids. Germline V gene data show CDR1 as SGHRS and CDR2 as YFSETQ. The ends lost 3 bases at V and 3 bases at J; junction bases unmatched: 13. The CDR3 sequence is CASSSFTRDRRDTEAFF. The CDR3 DNA follows: TGCGCCAGCAGCTCTTTTACCCGGGACAGGAGAGACACTGAAGCTTTCTTT.

The V and J genes are TRBV5-1 and TRBJ2-7, with D uncertain. V shed 2 bases and J shed 5 bases, with 5 bases lying between them. This CDR3 has 11 amino acids. Germline CDR1 and CDR2: SGHRS and YFSETQ. The CDR3 nucleotides are TGCGCCAGCAGCTTCAGGAACGAGCAGTACTTC. Its translation: CASSFRNEQYF.

The genes are TRBV5-1 and TRBJ2-7; no firm D call. The germline V and J ends were trimmed by 0 bases and 2 bases, with 12 bases remaining between them. Germline CDR1 SGHRS, CDR2 YFSETQ. CDR3 length: 15 residues. DNA of the CDR3: TGCGCCAGCAGCTTGGAAATGAACAGAGCCTACGAGCAGTACTTC. Translating it yields CASSLEMNRAYEQYF.

The V gene is TRBV5-5, the J gene TRBJ1-2, with D perhaps matching TRBD1 (6 bases). Germline CDR1 reads SGHKS; CDR2 reads YYEKEE (reference sequence). The CDR3 loop spans 13 amino acids. The V end lost 7 bases, the J end lost 4 bases, and 14 bases lay between the germline ends. The CDR3 spells CASGPLDSYGYTF. The CDR3, as DNA: TGTGCCAGCGGACCCTTGGACAGCTATGGCTACACCTTC.

The chain employs TRBV4-1 and TRBJ1-1, with D uncertain. Germline CDR1 is MGHRA and CDR2 is YSYEKL. The V gene lost 1 base and the J gene lost 0 bases, with 9 bases spanning the gap. The CDR3 contains 15 residues. CDR3 protein: CASSQGELLNTEAFF. The CDR3 bases are TGCGCCAGCAGCCAAGGAGAGCTACTGAACACTGAAGCTTTCTTT.

The V gene is TRBV30, the J gene TRBJ2-1; D gene unclear. The CDR3 runs 11 residues. The V end lost 5 bases, the J end lost 4 bases, and 6 bases lay between the germline ends. CDR1 is GTSNPN, CDR2 SVGIG, per germline (reference sequence). CDR3 nucleotides: TGTGCCTGGGAGGAGTACAATGAGCAGTTCTTC. This translates into CAWEEYNEQFF.

The chain recombines TRBV30 with TRBJ1-1; 8 nucleotides agree with TRBD1. Germline CDR1 and CDR2: GTSNPN and SVGIG (reference sequence). CDR3 size: 14 residues. V gave up 2 bases and J gave up 5 bases; unmatched junction bases: 7. The CDR3 DNA sequence: TGTGCCTGGAGTACCGGGACAGGACAAACTGAAGCTTTCTTT. This sequence encodes CAWSTGTGQTEAFF.

The chain recombines TRBV7-2 with TRBJ1-1; tentative D call: TRBD1 (5 bases). The CDR3 is 18 residues long. Germline CDR1 is SGHTA and CDR2 is FQGNSA. V lost 2 bases, J lost 0 bases, and 19 bases lay in between. In DNA, the CDR3 is TGTGCCAGCAGCTTAAGGTACAGGCCGTCAGGGATGAACACTGAAGCTTTCTTT. Its protein product is CASSLRYRPSGMNTEAFF.